This TCR beta chain was identified in a study of blood T cell repertoires in COVID-19. Study at large: There were acute and convalescent COVID-19 samples, and they came from the United States, Italy and Spain. PBMCs, B-cell-depleted T cells, or T cells were the source of the cDNA or gDNA that made up the material.

The CDR3 loop spans 15 amino acids. The V gene end was trimmed by 4 bases and the J gene end by 5 bases; junction bases not matched to a gene: 9. Germline V CDR1 and CDR2: LNHDA, SQIVND (reference sequence). How the authors handled the data: Amplified reference gene primers provided the basis for estimating nucleated cell counts. The repertoire was sequenced with immunoSEQ multiplex PCR; TCRdb's copy has only in-frame clones and lacks some. That table is the source of V, J and clone size, and D and trimming were worked out from the DNA. The table includes 150,000 to 200,000 clones, 80% to 90% detected once.

Input material: peripheral blood. This TCR derives from a man in his 70s with active or convalescent COVID-19. The chain carries TRBV19 and TRBJ2-5; 8 bases agree with TRBD1. This CDR3 is CASSRRTGFLETQYF. As DNA, the CDR3 is TGTGCCAGTAGTAGACGGACAGGGTTTTTGGAGACCCAGTACTTC.